A selection of T cell receptor beta chains follows, all from one sample in a study of cytomegalovirus exposure and HLA in healthy donors. Libraries were prepared by immunoSEQ multiplex PCR; TCRdb keeps only in-frame clonotypes and omits some of them. The sample lists some 120,000 clones, 60% to 80% occurring once. The sample consisted of PBMCs. These receptors were obtained from a human donor in good health. The CDR3 runs from the conserved cysteine through the conserved F or W. D genes are given only for firm matches. Where a row states a size, it is once, few, many or the class of an expanded clone; other rows omit it.

cdr3_aa: CASRADRGENQPQHF
cdr3_nt: TGTGCCAGTAGAGCAGACAGGGGGGAAAATCAGCCCCAGCATTTT
j_call: TRBJ1-5
v_call: TRBV19
d_call: TRBD1
clone_size: .

cdr3_aa: CAWLKTMTGTGELFF
cdr3_nt: TGTGCCTGGCTTAAGACTATGACAGGGACCGGGGAGCTGTTTTTT
j_call: TRBJ2-2
v_call: TRBV30
d_call: TRBD1
clone_size: .

cdr3_aa: CASSLGSSGVQETQYF
cdr3_nt: TGCGCCAGCAGCCTTGGGTCTAGCGGGGTACAAGAGACCCAGTACTTC
j_call: TRBJ2-5
v_call: TRBV5-1
d_call: TRBD2
clone_size: few

cdr3_aa: CASSLGYRPTDTQYF
cdr3_nt: TGTGCCAGCAGCTTAGGGTACAGACCCACAGATACGCAGTATTTT
j_call: TRBJ2-3
v_call: TRBV11-3
d_call: .
clone_size: .

cdr3_aa: CSVEMGGAVGTEAFF
cdr3_nt: TGCAGCGTTGAAATGGGGGGGGCTGTGGGCACTGAAGCTTTCTTT
j_call: TRBJ1-1
v_call: TRBV29-1
d_call: .
clone_size: .

cdr3_aa: CASSRRTHQETQYF
cdr3_nt: TGCGCCAGCAGCCGACGGACACACCAAGAGACCCAGTACTTC
j_call: TRBJ2-5
v_call: TRBV5-1
d_call: .
clone_size: .

cdr3_aa: CAWNGRGTERIRNYGYTF
cdr3_nt: TGTGCCTGGAACGGAAGGGGCACCGAACGGATACGAAACTATGGCTACACCTTC
j_call: TRBJ1-2
v_call: TRBV30
d_call: .
clone_size: .

cdr3_aa: CASSTPGQGAVQYF
cdr3_nt: TGTGCCAGCAGCACGCCCGGACAGGGGGCCGTGCAGTACTTC
j_call: TRBJ2-7
v_call: TRBV7-8
d_call: TRBD1
clone_size: once

cdr3_aa: CAWSRDRTYEQYF
cdr3_nt: TGTGCCTGGTCCCGGGACAGGACCTACGAGCAGTACTTC
j_call: TRBJ2-7
v_call: TRBV30
d_call: TRBD1
clone_size: .

cdr3_aa: CASKGRGRDRLIRWETQYF
cdr3_nt: TGTGCCAGCAAGGGTCGGGGCCGGGACAGGCTCATCAGGTGGGAGACCCAGTACTTC
j_call: TRBJ2-5
v_call: TRBV28
d_call: TRBD1
clone_size: .

cdr3_aa: CASSFFPRQGAGEQYF
cdr3_nt: TGTGCCAGCAGCTTTTTCCCACGACAGGGGGCGGGAGAGCAGTACTTC
j_call: TRBJ2-7
v_call: TRBV27
d_call: TRBD1
clone_size: .

cdr3_aa: CASSQVLPFEGYTF
cdr3_nt: TGTGCCAGCAGCCAAGTTCTGCCCTTTGAGGGCTACACCTTC
j_call: TRBJ1-2
v_call: TRBV4-2
d_call: .
clone_size: .

cdr3_aa: CASSPQGSWGNYGYTF
cdr3_nt: TGTGCCAGCAGCCCCCAGGGGTCTTGGGGGAACTATGGCTACACCTTC
j_call: TRBJ1-2
v_call: TRBV28
d_call: .
clone_size: .

cdr3_aa: CASSLGQGVSQPQHF
cdr3_nt: TGTGCCAGCAGCTTAGGACAGGGGGTAAGTCAGCCCCAGCATTTT
j_call: TRBJ1-5
v_call: TRBV13
d_call: TRBD1
clone_size: .

cdr3_aa: CASSPGDLGMAQYF
cdr3_nt: TGTGCCAGCAGCCCCGGGGACTTGGGGATGGCCCAGTACTTC
j_call: TRBJ2-5
v_call: TRBV5-4
d_call: .
clone_size: .

cdr3_aa: CSVGGQFPNEKLFF
cdr3_nt: TGCAGCGTGGGGGGACAGTTCCCTAATGAAAAACTGTTTTTT
j_call: TRBJ1-4
v_call: TRBV29-1
d_call: TRBD1
clone_size: .

cdr3_aa: CASSPGGSTEAFF
cdr3_nt: TGTGCCAGCTCACCAGGGGGGAGTACTGAAGCTTTCTTT
j_call: TRBJ1-1
v_call: TRBV18
d_call: .
clone_size: .

cdr3_aa: CAISGSVGRETEAFF
cdr3_nt: TGTGCCATCAGTGGGTCAGTAGGGAGGGAGACTGAAGCTTTCTTT
j_call: TRBJ1-1
v_call: TRBV10-3
d_call: .
clone_size: .

cdr3_aa: CASKAGAGGPNTQYF
cdr3_nt: TGTGCCAGCAAGGCTGGTGCGGGAGGTCCAAATACGCAGTATTTT
j_call: TRBJ2-3
v_call: TRBV6-1
d_call: TRBD2
clone_size: .

cdr3_aa: CASSISPGQGNYGYTF
cdr3_nt: TGCGCCAGCAGCATAAGCCCGGGACAGGGCAACTATGGCTACACCTTC
j_call: TRBJ1-2
v_call: TRBV5-1
d_call: TRBD1
clone_size: .

cdr3_aa: CASSLDQRQETQYF
cdr3_nt: TGTGCCAGCAGCTTAGATCAGCGCCAAGAGACCCAGTACTTC
j_call: TRBJ2-5
v_call: TRBV7-2
d_call: .
clone_size: .

cdr3_aa: CASSLSGEETQYF
cdr3_nt: TGCGCCAGCAGCCTGAGCGGGGAAGAGACCCAGTACTTC
j_call: TRBJ2-5
v_call: TRBV5-1
d_call: TRBD2
clone_size: .

cdr3_aa: CASSYGDRGKTQYF
cdr3_nt: TGTGCCAGCAGTTACGGGGACAGGGGGAAGACCCAGTACTTC
j_call: TRBJ2-5
v_call: TRBV6-6
d_call: TRBD1
clone_size: .

cdr3_aa: CASSQSQQGVNEAFF
cdr3_nt: TGCGCCAGCAGCCAAAGTCAACAGGGCGTTAATGAAGCTTTCTTT
j_call: TRBJ1-1
v_call: TRBV4-1
d_call: .
clone_size: .

cdr3_aa: CASSHPPFSGAGANVLTF
cdr3_nt: TGCGCCAGCAGTCACCCGCCGTTTTCCGGGGCTGGGGCCAACGTCCTGACTTTC
j_call: TRBJ2-6
v_call: TRBV23-1
d_call: .
clone_size: .

cdr3_aa: CASSPGGGWNEQFF
cdr3_nt: TGTGCCAGCAGCCCCGGAGGGGGCTGGAATGAGCAGTTCTTC
j_call: TRBJ2-1
v_call: TRBV7-2
d_call: .
clone_size: .

cdr3_aa: CASSLVANPQETQYF
cdr3_nt: TGTGCCAGCAGCTTAGTGGCCAATCCTCAAGAGACCCAGTACTTC
j_call: TRBJ2-5
v_call: TRBV7-2
d_call: .
clone_size: .

cdr3_aa: CAWIDRHTEAFF
cdr3_nt: TGTGCCTGGATAGACAGGCACACTGAAGCTTTCTTT
j_call: TRBJ1-1
v_call: TRBV30
d_call: .
clone_size: .

cdr3_aa: CASSGGGTGGETQYF
cdr3_nt: TGCGCCAGCAGTGGAGGGGGGACAGGCGGAGAGACCCAGTACTTC
j_call: TRBJ2-5
v_call: TRBV10-1
d_call: TRBD1
clone_size: .

cdr3_aa: CASRLAGARTDTQYF
cdr3_nt: TGTGCCAGCAGGTTAGCGGGAGCGCGCACAGATACGCAGTATTTT
j_call: TRBJ2-3
v_call: TRBV6-1
d_call: TRBD2
clone_size: .

cdr3_aa: CASSFPGNGYTF
cdr3_nt: TGTGCCAGCAGCTTTCCAGGGAATGGCTACACCTTC
j_call: TRBJ1-2
v_call: TRBV7-2
d_call: .
clone_size: .

cdr3_aa: CASSHDRGQPQHF
cdr3_nt: TGTGCCAGCAGCCACGATAGGGGTCAGCCCCAGCATTTT
j_call: TRBJ1-5
v_call: TRBV7-8
d_call: .
clone_size: .

cdr3_aa: CASSVGTGSYNSPLHF
cdr3_nt: TGTGCCAGCAGCGTAGGGACAGGCTCCTATAATTCACCCCTCCACTTT
j_call: TRBJ1-6
v_call: TRBV9
d_call: TRBD1
clone_size: few

cdr3_aa: CASSWGTGANYGYTF
cdr3_nt: TGTGCCAGCAGCTGGGGGACAGGTGCTAACTATGGCTACACCTTC
j_call: TRBJ1-2
v_call: TRBV5-4
d_call: TRBD1
clone_size: .

cdr3_aa: CASSLRRGGGETQYF
cdr3_nt: TGTGCCAGCAGTTTAAGGCGGGGGGGCGGCGAGACCCAGTACTTC
j_call: TRBJ2-5
v_call: TRBV27
d_call: TRBD2
clone_size: .

cdr3_aa: CASSPKGFPGNTIYF
cdr3_nt: TGTGCCAGCAGTCCGAAGGGGTTTCCTGGAAACACCATATATTTT
j_call: TRBJ1-3
v_call: TRBV27
d_call: .
clone_size: .

cdr3_aa: CATSRENRRYEQYF
cdr3_nt: TGTGCCACCAGCAGAGAAAACCGGAGGTACGAGCAGTACTTC
j_call: TRBJ2-7
v_call: TRBV15
d_call: .
clone_size: .

cdr3_aa: CASSTFGNIQYF
cdr3_nt: TGTGCCAGCAGTACCTTCGGTAACATTCAGTACTTC
j_call: TRBJ2-4
v_call: TRBV27
d_call: .
clone_size: .

cdr3_aa: CASSELTRLTGELFF
cdr3_nt: TGTGCCAGCAGTGAGTTGACTAGGCTCACCGGGGAGCTGTTTTTT
j_call: TRBJ2-2
v_call: TRBV6-1
d_call: .
clone_size: once

cdr3_aa: CASSSGQRIDEQFF
cdr3_nt: TGTGCCAGCAGCTCGGGACAGAGGATCGATGAGCAGTTCTTC
j_call: TRBJ2-1
v_call: TRBV7-9
d_call: TRBD1
clone_size: .

cdr3_aa: CASSLRGPPYEQYF
cdr3_nt: TGTGCCAGCAGTTTAAGGGGGCCCCCATACGAGCAGTACTTC
j_call: TRBJ2-7
v_call: TRBV28
d_call: TRBD1
clone_size: .

cdr3_aa: CSVEEPGQLITDTQYF
cdr3_nt: TGCAGCGTTGAGGAACCGGGACAGCTGATCACAGATACGCAGTATTTT
j_call: TRBJ2-3
v_call: TRBV29-1
d_call: TRBD1
clone_size: .

cdr3_aa: CASAGGRGTGNTIYF
cdr3_nt: TGTGCCAGCGCGGGTGGGAGGGGAACTGGAAACACCATATATTTT
j_call: TRBJ1-3
v_call: TRBV5-8
d_call: .
clone_size: .

cdr3_aa: CAWGAKRAGREQYF
cdr3_nt: TGTGCCTGGGGGGCCAAACGGGCGGGGAGGGAGCAGTACTTC
j_call: TRBJ2-7
v_call: TRBV30
d_call: .
clone_size: few

cdr3_aa: CASSRGGTADTEAFF
cdr3_nt: TGCGCCAGCAGCCGCGGGGGGACAGCGGACACTGAAGCTTTCTTT
j_call: TRBJ1-1
v_call: TRBV5-1
d_call: TRBD1
clone_size: .

cdr3_aa: CASMGTGGFSYNSPLHF
cdr3_nt: TGTGCCAGCATGGGGACAGGGGGTTTCTCCTATAATTCACCCCTCCACTTT
j_call: TRBJ1-6
v_call: TRBV27
d_call: TRBD1
clone_size: .

cdr3_aa: CASQGSGVTEAFF
cdr3_nt: TGTGCCAGCCAGGGGAGCGGCGTCACTGAAGCTTTCTTT
j_call: TRBJ1-1
v_call: TRBV27
d_call: .
clone_size: .